Listed below are T cell receptor beta chains from one sample, sequenced in a study of sequential checkpoint blockade in melanoma. Sequencing was performed with immunoSEQ multiplex PCR; in TCRdb, only in-frame clones are kept and a portion is missing. Of more than 25,000 clones listed, 70% to 90% are singletons. This specimen consisted of CD8+ T cells sorted from blood (inferred from file names), obtained from a patient given nivolumab and ipilimumab in sequence. All receptors derive from a human donor with melanoma. The CDR3 runs from the conserved cysteine through the conserved F or W. A D gene is named only where the DNA matches it firmly. Expanded clones are given a class, and other clones once, few, many or no size at all.

d_call: NA; cdr3_length: 14; clone_size: NA; j_call: TRBJ1-1; v_call: TRBV27; cdr3_nt: TGTGCCAGCAGTTCTATCACGGGGATACCTGAAGCTTTCTTT; cdr3_aa: CASSSITGIPEAFF
d_call: NA; cdr3_length: 14; clone_size: NA; j_call: TRBJ1-1; v_call: TRBV11-2; cdr3_nt: TGTGCCAGCAGCTCCCTAGCGTTTTCTCCTGAAGCTTTCTTT; cdr3_aa: CASSSLAFSPEAFF
d_call: TRBD1; cdr3_length: 18; clone_size: NA; j_call: TRBJ2-2; v_call: TRBV9; cdr3_nt: TGTGCCAGCAGCGTAGGCCCCGGGACAGGGGTGGGGACCGGGGAGCTGTTTTTT; cdr3_aa: CASSVGPGTGVGTGELFF
d_call: TRBD2; cdr3_length: 14; clone_size: NA; j_call: TRBJ2-7; v_call: TRBV6-6; cdr3_nt: TGTGCCAGCAGTGCGGGACTACCCTCCTACGAGCAGTACTTC; cdr3_aa: CASSAGLPSYEQYF
d_call: NA; cdr3_length: 12; clone_size: NA; j_call: TRBJ2-7; v_call: TRBV28; cdr3_nt: TGTGCCAGCAGTCTGTTTACCTACGAGCAGTACTTC; cdr3_aa: CASSLFTYEQYF
d_call: TRBD1; cdr3_length: 16; clone_size: NA; j_call: TRBJ2-5; v_call: TRBV5-8; cdr3_nt: TGTGCCAGCAGCTTCCGGGACAGGGGGTACCAAGAGACCCAGTACTTC; cdr3_aa: CASSFRDRGYQETQYF
d_call: TRBD1; cdr3_length: 11; clone_size: NA; j_call: TRBJ1-2; v_call: TRBV19; cdr3_nt: TGTGCCAGTAGTATTGGACAGGCTCTCACCTTC; cdr3_aa: CASSIGQALTF
d_call: TRBD1; cdr3_length: 17; clone_size: NA; j_call: TRBJ1-1; v_call: TRBV4-3; cdr3_nt: TGCGCCAGCAGCCAAGACCTCTTAATGGGACAGGGCCCTGAAGCTTTCTTT; cdr3_aa: CASSQDLLMGQGPEAFF
d_call: NA; cdr3_length: 17; clone_size: few; j_call: TRBJ1-5; v_call: TRBV7-2; cdr3_nt: TGTGCCAGCAGCTTTTGGTCGGCGGCTCATAGCAATCAGCCCCAGCATTTT; cdr3_aa: CASSFWSAAHSNQPQHF
d_call: NA; cdr3_length: 15; clone_size: NA; j_call: TRBJ2-4; v_call: TRBV29-1; cdr3_nt: TGCAGCGTTGAAGATCTTGGTGGAGGGAAAAACATTCAGTACTTC; cdr3_aa: CSVEDLGGGKNIQYF
d_call: TRBD2; cdr3_length: 16; clone_size: NA; j_call: TRBJ2-4; v_call: TRBV27; cdr3_nt: TGTGCCAGCAGTCCCCTAATGGGAGGGCCCCAAAACATTCAGTACTTC; cdr3_aa: CASSPLMGGPQNIQYF
d_call: NA; cdr3_length: 14; clone_size: NA; j_call: TRBJ2-7; v_call: TRBV9; cdr3_nt: TGTGCCAGCAGCCCCCGATCTTTAGCCTACGAGCAGTACTTC; cdr3_aa: CASSPRSLAYEQYF
d_call: NA; cdr3_length: 13; clone_size: NA; j_call: TRBJ1-1; v_call: TRBV19; cdr3_nt: TGTGCCAGTGGCCAGGGCATGAACACTGAAGCTTTCTTT; cdr3_aa: CASGQGMNTEAFF
d_call: TRBD2; cdr3_length: 17; clone_size: NA; j_call: TRBJ2-2; v_call: TRBV9; cdr3_nt: TGTGCCAGCAGCGTAGAAGGAGCGGGAGCGAACACCGGGGAGCTGTTTTTT; cdr3_aa: CASSVEGAGANTGELFF
d_call: NA; cdr3_length: 14; clone_size: NA; j_call: TRBJ2-7; v_call: TRBV9; cdr3_nt: TGTGCCAGCAGCGTAGGAGGCGGGGCCTACGAGCAGTACTTC; cdr3_aa: CASSVGGGAYEQYF
d_call: NA; cdr3_length: 13; clone_size: NA; j_call: TRBJ2-1; v_call: TRBV11-3; cdr3_nt: TGTGCCAGCAGCTTATGGAGGTATGGTGAGCAGTTCTTC; cdr3_aa: CASSLWRYGEQFF
d_call: NA; cdr3_length: 13; clone_size: NA; j_call: TRBJ1-5; v_call: TRBV27; cdr3_nt: TGTGCCAGCAGTTCAATGTTGAATCAGCCCCAGCATTTT; cdr3_aa: CASSSMLNQPQHF
d_call: NA; cdr3_length: 17; clone_size: NA; j_call: TRBJ2-1; v_call: TRBV13; cdr3_nt: TGTGCCAGCAGCTTAGGTTCGACTGCCGCCTCCTACAATGAGCAGTTCTTC; cdr3_aa: CASSLGSTAASYNEQFF
d_call: NA; cdr3_length: 14; clone_size: NA; j_call: TRBJ2-7; v_call: TRBV19; cdr3_nt: TGTGCCAGTAGTATACGTCAGGCTGAGGGCGAGCAGTACTTC; cdr3_aa: CASSIRQAEGEQYF
d_call: NA; cdr3_length: 13; clone_size: once; j_call: TRBJ2-1; v_call: TRBV7-9; cdr3_nt: TGTGCCAGCAGTGTCAGGGGATTGGATGAGCAGTTCTTC; cdr3_aa: CASSVRGLDEQFF
d_call: NA; cdr3_length: 16; clone_size: once; j_call: TRBJ2-2; v_call: TRBV11-1; cdr3_nt: TGTGCCAGCAGCTCAGGGGTTATGGTTTATTCCGGGGAGCTGTTTTTT; cdr3_aa: CASSSGVMVYSGELFF
d_call: NA; cdr3_length: 16; clone_size: NA; j_call: TRBJ1-6; v_call: TRBV5-6; cdr3_nt: TGTGCCAGCAGCTCCACAGGGAGCTCCTATAATTCACCCCTCCACTTT; cdr3_aa: CASSSTGSSYNSPLHF
d_call: NA; cdr3_length: 13; clone_size: NA; j_call: TRBJ2-1; v_call: TRBV7-2; cdr3_nt: TGTGCCAGCAGCTTCTTGGGGGCTGGCGAGCAGTTCTTC; cdr3_aa: CASSFLGAGEQFF
d_call: NA; cdr3_length: 14; clone_size: NA; j_call: TRBJ2-1; v_call: TRBV11-2; cdr3_nt: TGTGCCAGCAGCTCGCGGGGACAGTACAATGAGCAGTTCTTC; cdr3_aa: CASSSRGQYNEQFF
d_call: TRBD2; cdr3_length: 17; clone_size: NA; j_call: TRBJ2-1; v_call: TRBV7-8; cdr3_nt: TGTGCCAGCAGCGGGAGACTAGCGGGGGGTACGGGGAATGAGCAGTTCTTC; cdr3_aa: CASSGRLAGGTGNEQFF
d_call: TRBD1; cdr3_length: 13; clone_size: NA; j_call: TRBJ1-2; v_call: TRBV5-4; cdr3_nt: TGTGCCAGCAGCTCACAGGGGCCGGATGGCTACACCTTC; cdr3_aa: CASSSQGPDGYTF
d_call: NA; cdr3_length: 14; clone_size: NA; j_call: TRBJ2-5; v_call: TRBV7-9; cdr3_nt: TGTGCCAGCAGCCCCCCGGAGATCCAAGAGACCCAGTACTTC; cdr3_aa: CASSPPEIQETQYF
d_call: NA; cdr3_length: 16; clone_size: once; j_call: TRBJ1-2; v_call: TRBV4-1; cdr3_nt: TGCGCCAGCAGCCAAGATCGGGTCCCGGGTTTCTCTGGCTACACCTTC; cdr3_aa: CASSQDRVPGFSGYTF
d_call: NA; cdr3_length: 14; clone_size: NA; j_call: TRBJ1-1; v_call: TRBV28; cdr3_nt: TGTGCCAGCAGCCTCACAGCGGTTCACACTGAAGCTTTCTTT; cdr3_aa: CASSLTAVHTEAFF
d_call: NA; cdr3_length: 15; clone_size: NA; j_call: TRBJ2-3; v_call: TRBV4-3; cdr3_nt: TGCGCCAGCAGCCATGAGACTAGGGACACAGATACGCAGTATTTT; cdr3_aa: CASSHETRDTDTQYF
d_call: TRBD2; cdr3_length: 15; clone_size: NA; j_call: TRBJ2-5; v_call: TRBV7-9; cdr3_nt: TGTGCCAGCAGCGCCCCGAGCGGGAGCCAAGAGACCCAGTACTTC; cdr3_aa: CASSAPSGSQETQYF